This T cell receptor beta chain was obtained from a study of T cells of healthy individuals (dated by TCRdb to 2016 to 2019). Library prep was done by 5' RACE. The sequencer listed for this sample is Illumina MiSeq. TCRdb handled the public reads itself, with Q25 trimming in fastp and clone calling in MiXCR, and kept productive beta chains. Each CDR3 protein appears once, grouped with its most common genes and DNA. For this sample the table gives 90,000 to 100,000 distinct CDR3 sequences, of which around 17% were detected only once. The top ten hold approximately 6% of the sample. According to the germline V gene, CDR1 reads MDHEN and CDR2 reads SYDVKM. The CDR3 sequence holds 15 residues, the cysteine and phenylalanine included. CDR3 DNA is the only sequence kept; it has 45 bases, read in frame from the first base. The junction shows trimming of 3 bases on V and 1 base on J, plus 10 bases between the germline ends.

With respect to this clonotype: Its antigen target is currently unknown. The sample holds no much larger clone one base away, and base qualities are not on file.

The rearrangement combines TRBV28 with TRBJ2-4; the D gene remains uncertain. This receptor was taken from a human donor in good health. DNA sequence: TGTGCCAGCAGTTTGACCAACCTGGCCAAAAACATTCAGTACTTC. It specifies CASSLTNLAKNIQYF. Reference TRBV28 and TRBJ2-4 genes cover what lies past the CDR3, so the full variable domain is DVKVTQSSRYLVKRTGEKVFLECVQDMDHENMFWYRQDPGLGLRLIYFSYDVKMKEKGDIPEGYSVSREKKERFSLILESASTNQTSMYLCASSLTNLAKNIQYFGAGTRLSVL.